The rows below give T cell receptor beta chains drawn from one sample of a study of blood T cell repertoires in COVID-19. Assay: immunoSEQ multiplex PCR; the TCRdb copy retains only in-frame clones and omits some. Found here are roughly 68,000 clones, 83% of them singletons; the top ten hold 15% to 20%. Material: peripheral blood. These receptor sequences come from a woman aged 80 or over with acute or convalescent COVID-19. The CDR3 runs from the conserved cysteine through the conserved F or W. The order of the fields is V gene, clone size, D gene, CDR3 length, J gene, CDR3 protein, CDR3 DNA. D genes are given only for firm matches. The size entry is marked missing in some rows and otherwise reads once, few, many or a size class.

v_call: TRBV7-3; clone_size: -; d_call: -; cdr3_length: 15; j_call: TRBJ1-6; cdr3_aa: CASSLRGQDNSPLHF; cdr3_nt: TGTGCCAGCAGCTTAAGGGGGCAGGATAATTCACCCCTCCACTTT
v_call: TRBV11-2; clone_size: -; d_call: TRBD1; cdr3_length: 15; j_call: TRBJ1-5; cdr3_aa: CASSLGDRINQPQHF; cdr3_nt: TGTGCCAGCAGCTTAGGGGACAGGATCAATCAGCCCCAGCATTTT
v_call: TRBV2; clone_size: -; d_call: -; cdr3_length: 14; j_call: TRBJ1-1; cdr3_aa: CASTPEALNTEAFF; cdr3_nt: TGTGCCAGCACGCCGGAGGCCTTGAACACTGAAGCTTTCTTT
v_call: TRBV5-1; clone_size: -; d_call: -; cdr3_length: 13; j_call: TRBJ1-5; cdr3_aa: CASSPGGGQPQHF; cdr3_nt: TGCGCCAGCAGCCCCGGCGGAGGTCAGCCCCAGCATTTT
v_call: TRBV18; clone_size: few; d_call: -; cdr3_length: 14; j_call: TRBJ2-5; cdr3_aa: CASSPSTVQETQYF; cdr3_nt: TGTGCCAGCTCACCAAGCACAGTCCAAGAGACCCAGTACTTC
v_call: TRBV5-5; clone_size: -; d_call: TRBD1; cdr3_length: 14; j_call: TRBJ1-4; cdr3_aa: CASSLGQGNEKLFF; cdr3_nt: TGTGCCAGCAGCTTGGGACAGGGGAATGAAAAACTGTTTTTT
v_call: TRBV9; clone_size: -; d_call: TRBD2; cdr3_length: 15; j_call: TRBJ2-1; cdr3_aa: CASSMTSGVSHEQFF; cdr3_nt: TGTGCCAGCAGCATGACTAGCGGGGTCAGTCATGAGCAGTTCTTC
v_call: TRBV19; clone_size: once; d_call: -; cdr3_length: 16; j_call: TRBJ1-5; cdr3_aa: CASREHDAGGNQPQHF; cdr3_nt: TGTGCCAGTAGGGAGCATGACGCGGGGGGCAATCAGCCCCAGCATTTT
v_call: TRBV2; clone_size: few; d_call: TRBD2; cdr3_length: 13; j_call: TRBJ2-7; cdr3_aa: CASKTSGGYEQYF; cdr3_nt: TGTGCCAGTAAGACTAGCGGGGGCTACGAGCAGTACTTC
v_call: TRBV7-9; clone_size: -; d_call: -; cdr3_length: 14; j_call: TRBJ1-1; cdr3_aa: CASSFLDSWREAFF; cdr3_nt: TGTGCCAGCAGCTTCCTCGACAGTTGGCGAGAAGCTTTCTTT
v_call: TRBV24-1; clone_size: -; d_call: -; cdr3_length: 12; j_call: TRBJ1-5; cdr3_aa: CATSAGLGAQHF; cdr3_nt: TGTGCCACCAGTGCCGGCCTGGGAGCCCAGCATTTT
v_call: TRBV24-1; clone_size: -; d_call: TRBD1; cdr3_length: 15; j_call: TRBJ2-3; cdr3_aa: CATSDPGQGVNTQYF; cdr3_nt: TGTGCCACCAGTGACCCGGGACAGGGTGTAAATACGCAGTATTTT
v_call: TRBV27; clone_size: -; d_call: -; cdr3_length: 12; j_call: TRBJ2-7; cdr3_aa: CASSMTGYEQYF; cdr3_nt: TGTGCCAGCAGTATGACGGGATACGAGCAGTACTTC
v_call: TRBV5-6; clone_size: -; d_call: -; cdr3_length: 15; j_call: TRBJ2-1; cdr3_aa: CASSLFRLARNEQFF; cdr3_nt: TGTGCCAGCAGCTTATTTAGGCTAGCGCGTAATGAGCAGTTCTTC
v_call: TRBV6-2/TRBV6-3; clone_size: -; d_call: -; cdr3_length: 15; j_call: TRBJ1-2; cdr3_aa: CASRPWTEPNYGYTF; cdr3_nt: TGTGCCAGCAGACCTTGGACAGAGCCTAACTATGGCTACACCTTC
v_call: TRBV10-3; clone_size: -; d_call: TRBD1; cdr3_length: 15; j_call: TRBJ2-3; cdr3_aa: CAISEGQGPTDTQYF; cdr3_nt: TGTGCCATCAGTGAGGGACAGGGGCCAACAGATACGCAGTATTTT
v_call: TRBV5-1; clone_size: -; d_call: -; cdr3_length: 16; j_call: TRBJ2-3; cdr3_aa: CASSLPLLGGTDTQYF; cdr3_nt: TGCGCCAGCAGCTTGCCCCTGCTAGGGGGCACAGATACGCAGTATTTT
v_call: TRBV18; clone_size: few; d_call: TRBD1; cdr3_length: 14; j_call: TRBJ1-5; cdr3_aa: CASSPGQAHQPQHF; cdr3_nt: TGTGCCAGCTCACCGGGACAGGCTCATCAGCCCCAGCATTTT
v_call: TRBV28; clone_size: once; d_call: TRBD1; cdr3_length: 15; j_call: TRBJ2-3; cdr3_aa: CASSLAGGSRGTQYF; cdr3_nt: TGTGCCAGCAGTTTAGCAGGGGGTAGTAGAGGTACGCAGTATTTT
v_call: TRBV6-6; clone_size: -; d_call: TRBD1; cdr3_length: 15; j_call: TRBJ1-2; cdr3_aa: CASSVTGTGKGGYTF; cdr3_nt: TGTGCCAGCAGCGTTACCGGGACAGGGAAGGGTGGCTACACCTTC
v_call: TRBV4-2; clone_size: -; d_call: -; cdr3_length: 13; j_call: TRBJ2-4; cdr3_aa: CASSQDWKNIQYF; cdr3_nt: TGTGCCAGCAGCCAGGACTGGAAAAACATTCAGTACTTC
v_call: TRBV9; clone_size: -; d_call: TRBD1; cdr3_length: 14; j_call: TRBJ1-2; cdr3_aa: CASSVGQGAYGYTF; cdr3_nt: TGTGCCAGCAGCGTAGGACAGGGGGCTTACGGCTACACCTTC
v_call: TRBV19; clone_size: -; d_call: TRBD1; cdr3_length: 13; j_call: TRBJ1-1; cdr3_aa: CASSPTGGTEAFF; cdr3_nt: TGTGCCAGTAGCCCAACAGGGGGGACTGAAGCTTTCTTT
v_call: TRBV30; clone_size: -; d_call: -; cdr3_length: 14; j_call: TRBJ1-5; cdr3_aa: CAWSWADSYQPQHF; cdr3_nt: TGTGCCTGGAGCTGGGCGGACAGTTATCAGCCCCAGCATTTT
v_call: TRBV7-9; clone_size: -; d_call: TRBD2; cdr3_length: 15; j_call: TRBJ2-1; cdr3_aa: CASRSAGGSYNEQFF; cdr3_nt: TGTGCCAGCAGGTCAGCGGGAGGGTCCTACAATGAGCAGTTCTTC
v_call: TRBV19; clone_size: few; d_call: -; cdr3_length: 14; j_call: TRBJ1-1; cdr3_aa: CASSIPPSNTEAFF; cdr3_nt: TGTGCCAGTAGTATACCCCCCTCCAACACTGAAGCTTTCTTT
v_call: TRBV11-1; clone_size: -; d_call: TRBD1; cdr3_length: 15; j_call: TRBJ1-1; cdr3_aa: CASSLSPGRGNEAFF; cdr3_nt: TGTGCCAGCAGCCTCTCTCCCGGCAGGGGGAATGAAGCTTTCTTT
v_call: TRBV9; clone_size: few; d_call: -; cdr3_length: 19; j_call: TRBJ1-1; cdr3_aa: CASSRDIEKTWRADTEAFF; cdr3_nt: TGTGCCAGCAGCCGAGATATAGAGAAGACCTGGCGAGCGGACACTGAAGCTTTCTTT
v_call: TRBV6-6; clone_size: few; d_call: TRBD1; cdr3_length: 14; j_call: TRBJ1-3; cdr3_aa: CASSQTGSGNTIYF; cdr3_nt: TGTGCCAGCAGCCAGACAGGGTCTGGAAACACCATATATTTT
v_call: TRBV6-6; clone_size: -; d_call: -; cdr3_length: 16; j_call: TRBJ1-2; cdr3_aa: CASSYFQGSANYGYTF; cdr3_nt: TGTGCCAGCAGTTACTTCCAGGGGTCAGCTAACTATGGCTACACCTTC
v_call: TRBV9; clone_size: -; d_call: -; cdr3_length: 15; j_call: TRBJ2-6; cdr3_aa: CASSVGALGANVLTF; cdr3_nt: TGTGCCAGCAGCGTAGGGGCGCTAGGGGCCAACGTCCTGACTTTC
v_call: TRBV11-3; clone_size: -; d_call: -; cdr3_length: 13; j_call: TRBJ2-5; cdr3_aa: CASSLEAQETQYF; cdr3_nt: TGTGCCAGCAGCTTAGAAGCCCAAGAGACCCAGTACTTC
v_call: TRBV6-5; clone_size: few; d_call: -; cdr3_length: 14; j_call: TRBJ1-2; cdr3_aa: CASSYSAGYYGYTF; cdr3_nt: TGTGCCAGCAGTTACTCGGCGGGCTACTATGGCTACACCTTC
v_call: TRBV27; clone_size: once; d_call: -; cdr3_length: 14; j_call: TRBJ1-5; cdr3_aa: CASSYGTGNQPQHF; cdr3_nt: TGTGCCAGCAGTTACGGAACAGGGAATCAGCCCCAGCATTTT
v_call: TRBV7-9; clone_size: -; d_call: -; cdr3_length: 14; j_call: TRBJ2-7; cdr3_aa: CASSRGTGAYEQYF; cdr3_nt: TGTGCCAGCAGTCGGGGGACGGGGGCCTACGAGCAGTACTTC
v_call: TRBV2; clone_size: -; d_call: TRBD1; cdr3_length: 15; j_call: TRBJ1-2; cdr3_aa: CASSAGTGGNYGYTF; cdr3_nt: TGTGCCAGCAGTGCCGGGACAGGGGGCAACTATGGCTACACCTTC
v_call: TRBV7-8; clone_size: -; d_call: TRBD1; cdr3_length: 13; j_call: TRBJ1-6; cdr3_aa: CASRDRAGSPLHF; cdr3_nt: TGTGCCAGCAGAGACAGGGCCGGATCACCCCTCCACTTT
v_call: TRBV30; clone_size: -; d_call: TRBD1; cdr3_length: 13; j_call: TRBJ1-2; cdr3_aa: CAWRTGRNYGYTF; cdr3_nt: TGTGCCTGGCGGACAGGGCGGAACTATGGCTACACCTTC